Shown below are 11 T cell receptor beta chains from a single sample sequenced in a study of metastatic and nonmetastatic thyroid tumors. Through MiXCR, TCRdb re-clonotyped the PCR reads. The sample lists roughly 53,000 clones, roughly 20% occurring once. Until they underwent thyroid surgery, no patient had received any treatment. Sequencing was done on a sample of blood. Source of these receptors: a female donor with papillary thyroid cancer or a benign thyroid nodule (not recorded which). Some clones in this sample may be carry-over from other donors' samples.

This clone has at least ten counts. The chain carries TRBV28 and TRBJ2-7, with 10 positions matching TRBD1. Germline trimming cut 6 bases from V and 4 bases from J; bases unmatched to any gene: 3. Per germline, CDR1 MDHEN and CDR2 SYDVKM. The CDR3 contains 13 residues. The CDR3 protein is CASRRQGAYEQYF. CDR3 sequence (DNA): TGTGCCAGCAGAAGACAGGGGGCTTACGAGCAGTACTTC.

This clone was seen at least ten times. The V call is TRBV9, the J call TRBJ2-2, with 11 bases fitting TRBD1. The CDR3 consists of 15 residues. Trimming at V came to 3 bases and at J to 6 bases, leaving 4 bases not matched to a gene. The germline CDR1 and CDR2 sequences are SGDLS and YYNGEE. The CDR3 DNA is TGTGCCAGCAGCGGGGGACAGGGGGGAGCCGGGGAGCTGTTTTTT. It translates to CASSGGQGGAGELFF.

This clone was detected ten times or more. V is TRBV27 and J is TRBJ2-7; TRBD2 matches 11 bases. V was pared by 11 bases and J by 3 bases, with 12 bases of the junction left unmatched. Germline lookup yields CDR1 MNHEY and CDR2 SMNVEV (reference sequence). This CDR3 has 15 amino acids. The DNA of the CDR3 is TGTGCCGCCAAACGGCTAGCGGGAGGTGTCTACGAGCAGTACTTC. It codes for CAAKRLAGGVYEQYF.

The sample holds many counts of this clone. The chain is built from TRBV19 and TRBJ1-5, with 7 bases that match TRBD1. Germline assignment: CDR1 LNHDA and CDR2 SQIVND (reference sequence). The CDR3 consists of 14 residues. After removal of 6 bases from V and 3 bases from J, the junction contained 5 bases not matched to a gene. The CDR3 DNA follows: TGTGCCAGTAGACGGGGACAGTACAATCAGCCCCAGCATTTT. It codes for CASRRGQYNQPQHF. The full variable domain, with the rest looked up from reference TRBV19 and TRBJ1-5, is DGGITQSPKYLFRKEGQNVTLSCEQNLNHDAMYWYRQDPGQGLRLIYYSQIVNDFQKGDIAEGYSVSREKKESFPLTVTSAQKNPTAFYLCASRRGQYNQPQHFGDGTRLSIL.

In its sample, this clone was seen many times. J is TRBJ2-5 and V is TRBV5-1; the D is unclear. Per the germline V gene, CDR1 is SGHRS and CDR2 is YFSETQ. The V end was cut by 0 bases, the J end by 3 bases, with 12 bases between. CDR3 size: 15 residues. The CDR3 reads CASSLVLGSEETQYF. The CDR3 nucleotides read TGCGCCAGCAGCTTGGTCCTAGGCAGCGAAGAGACCCAGTACTTC. The whole variable domain, filled in from reference TRBV5-1 and TRBJ2-5, reads KAGVTQTPRYLIKTRGQQVTLSCSPISGHRSVSWYQQTPGQGLQFLFEYFSETQRNKGNFPGRFSGRQFSNSRSEMNVSTLELGDSALYLCASSLVLGSEETQYFGPGTRLLVL.

This clone has only a few counts. Given a much more abundant clone one base away, this may be a read error. The chain recombines TRBV24-1 with TRBJ2-5; D may match TRBD1 or TRBD2 (5 bases each). Germline CDR1 and CDR2: KGHDR and SFDVKD. Trimming took off 4 bases at V and 2 bases at J, with 16 bases between the two ends. This CDR3 has 16 amino acids. CDR3 region: CATSELGRGEQETQYF. CDR3 DNA sequence: TGTGCCACCAGTGAACTCGGACGAGGGGAACAAGAGACCCAGTACTTC.

With regard to this clone: A much larger clone differs from this one at a single base, so this may be a read error. The chain employs TRBV7-6 and TRBJ2-5; weak D call: TRBD2 (5 bases). Germline assignment: CDR1 SGHVS and CDR2 FNYEAQ. This CDR3 contains 11 residues. Trimming cost V 8 bases and J 5 bases, with 9 bases left between them. CDR3 DNA: TGTGCCAGCGGGCGGGCTGAGACCCAGTACTTC. Protein product: CASGRAETQYF.

This clone was counted many times. The CDR3 nucleotides read TGTGCCAGCAGTGACGGGCGGGACACACCATCTCTAGAGCAGTTCTTC. Protein product: CASSDGRDTPSLEQFF. The gene calls are TRBV6-4 and TRBJ2-1; perhaps D is TRBD1 or TRBD2 (6 bases each). The V gene lost 2 bases and the J gene lost 10 bases, with 21 bases spanning the gap. This CDR3 region has 16 residues. Germline V gene lookup returns CDR1 MRHNA and CDR2 SNTAGT.

The sample holds many counts of this clone. The chain employs TRBV5-1 and TRBJ1-2, with 7 bases aligning to TRBD1. Germline V CDR1 and CDR2: SGHRS, YFSETQ. Trimming cost V 0 bases and J 8 bases; bases outside gene matches: 13. CDR3 length: 16 amino acids. The DNA for the CDR3 is TGCGCCAGCAGCTTGGCCGGATCCGGGACAGCTCGGGGCTACACCTTC. This sequence encodes CASSLAGSGTARGYTF. Full variable domain (rest looked up from reference TRBV5-1 and TRBJ1-2): KAGVTQTPRYLIKTRGQQVTLSCSPISGHRSVSWYQQTPGQGLQFLFEYFSETQRNKGNFPGRFSGRQFSNSRSEMNVSTLELGDSALYLCASSLAGSGTARGYTFGSGTRLTVV.

This clone was counted only a few times. At one end, the junction sequence differs from germline, possibly due to a read error. This chain links TRBV20-1 with TRBJ1-5; weak D call: TRBD1 (5 bases). The germline V gene has CDR1 DFQATT and CDR2 SNEGSKA (reference sequence). The CDR3 is 13 residues long. For the CDR3, the DNA is TGCAGTGCCCTGAAGGGGAGCAGTCAGCCCCAGCATTTT. Its translation is CSALKGSSQPQHF.

This clone appeared once. The chain combines TRBV6-4 with TRBJ2-2; 13 nucleotides align to TRBD2. From germline, CDR1 is MRHNA and CDR2 SNTAGT. V trimming: 5 bases; J trimming: 9 bases; junction bases outside the gene matches: 21. The CDR3 is 20 residues long. The CDR3 nucleotides are TGTGCCAGCAGTAGATTGACTAGCGGGAGGAGGGGGGATGTGTCCTGGGAGCTGTTTTTT. This sequence encodes CASSRLTSGRRGDVSWELFF.